This T cell receptor (beta chain) was sequenced during a study of response to subunit inactivated influenza vaccine. Study-wide results and caveats: Authors suggested seasonal influenza vaccinations each recruit few new T cells.

This clonotype was seen a few times. Its matching antigen is unknown. TCRdb analysed the RT-PCR reads with MiXCR anew, one entry per CDR3 protein. The sample holds about 530,000 distinct CDR3 sequences, 10% to 15% seen once. In germline, CDR1 is LGHDT, CDR2 YNNKEL (reference sequence). CDR3 length: 16 amino acids. V lost 4 bases, J lost 4 bases, and 9 bases stayed unmatched. This clonotype originated in a man over 45 who received an inactivated influenza vaccine. The rearrangement links TRBV3-1 to TRBJ2-1, with TRBD2 identical over 8 bases. This specimen consisted of PBMCs from blood, obtained 45 days after vaccination. CDR3 in DNA: TGTGCCAGCAGCCCCATCGGGGGGGCCATTTACAATGAGCAGTTCTTC. Amino acids: CASSPIGGAIYNEQFF.